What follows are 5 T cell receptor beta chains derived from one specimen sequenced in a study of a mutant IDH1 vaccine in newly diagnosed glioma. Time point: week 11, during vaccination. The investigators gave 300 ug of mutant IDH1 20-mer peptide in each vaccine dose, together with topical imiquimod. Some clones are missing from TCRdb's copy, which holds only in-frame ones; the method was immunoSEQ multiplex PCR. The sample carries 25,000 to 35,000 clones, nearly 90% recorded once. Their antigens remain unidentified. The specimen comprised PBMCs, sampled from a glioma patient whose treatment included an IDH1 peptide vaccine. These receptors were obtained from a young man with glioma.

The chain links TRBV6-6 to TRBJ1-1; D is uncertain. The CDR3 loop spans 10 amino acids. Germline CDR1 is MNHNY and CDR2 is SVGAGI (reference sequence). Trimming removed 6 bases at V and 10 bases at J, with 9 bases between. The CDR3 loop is CASRALGAFF. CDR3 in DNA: TGTGCCAGCAGGGCCCTCGGAGCTTTCTTT.

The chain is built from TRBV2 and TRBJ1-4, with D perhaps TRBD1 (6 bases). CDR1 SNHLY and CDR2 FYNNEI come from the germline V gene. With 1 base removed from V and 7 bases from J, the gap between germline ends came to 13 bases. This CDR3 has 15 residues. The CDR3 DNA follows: TGTGCCAGCAGTGAAGAGGTCATAGGGGGTGAAAAACTGTTTTTT. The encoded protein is CASSEEVIGGEKLFF.

CDR3 sequence: CASSGTGNEKLFF. In DNA, the CDR3 is TGCGCCAGCAGCGGGACAGGGAACGAAAAACTGTTTTTT. The rearrangement links TRBV10-2 to TRBJ1-4, with 9 bases fitting TRBD1. V lost 6 bases to trimming and J lost 8 bases; unmatched junction nucleotides: 4. CDR1 is WSHSY, CDR2 SAAADI, per germline. The CDR3 totals 13 residues.

CDR3 protein: CASSSRTGGNYGYTF. The CDR3 bases are TGTGCCAGCAGCTCGCGGACAGGGGGCAACTATGGCTACACCTTC. This sequence joins TRBV5-8 and TRBJ1-2; 11 bases fit TRBD1. Germline trimming cut 3 bases from V and 2 bases from J; bases unmatched to any gene: 3. The CDR3 contains 15 residues. Per germline, CDR1 SGHTS and CDR2 YDEGEE. The full variable domain, with the rest looked up from reference TRBV5-8 and TRBJ1-2, is EAGVTQSPTHLIKTRGQQATLRCSPISGHTSVYWYQQALGLGLQFLLWYDEGEERNRGNFPPRFSGRQFPNYSSELNVNALELEDSALYLCASSSRTGGNYGYTFGSGTRLTVV.

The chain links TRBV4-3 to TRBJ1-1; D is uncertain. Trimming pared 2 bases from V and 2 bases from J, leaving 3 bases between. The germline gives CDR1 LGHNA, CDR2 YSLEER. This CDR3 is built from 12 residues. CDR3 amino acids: CASSQSNTEAFF. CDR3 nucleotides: TGCGCCAGCAGCCAATCAAACACTGAAGCTTTCTTT.